The clone carrying this T cell receptor beta chain was detected only a few times. Its antigen is not identified. TCR beta cDNA libraries had unique molecular identifiers. TCRdb called the PCR reads again in MiXCR, with one record for every CDR3 protein. The table includes 700,000 to 900,000 distinct CDR3 sequences, just over 45% detected once. The entry originates in a study of post-analysis software for immune sequencing data. V lost 1 base to trimming and J lost 2 bases, with 19 bases between them. This CDR3 comprises 17 residues. Per the germline V gene, CDR1 is DFQATT and CDR2 is SNEGSKA (reference sequence). Whole-study findings and limits: The five TRBV segments detected at higher frequency in patients than in controls included TRBV5-6, TRBV5-1 and TRBV20-1.

Sequencing input: blood. The chain links TRBV20-1 to TRBJ2-3, with D uncertain. The TCR was taken from a girl between 5 and 17 years old with multiple sclerosis. CDR3 nucleotides: TGCAGTGCTAGAGGTCCTCCCGGCAGTACCCACACAGATACGCAGTATTTT. Its translation: CSARGPPGSTHTDTQYF.